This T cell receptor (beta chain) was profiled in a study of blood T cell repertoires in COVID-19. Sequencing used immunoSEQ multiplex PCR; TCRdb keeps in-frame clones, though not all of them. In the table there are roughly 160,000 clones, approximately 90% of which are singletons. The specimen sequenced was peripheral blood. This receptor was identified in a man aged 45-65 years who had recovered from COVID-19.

CDR3 region: CASSESGQNTEAFF. In DNA, the CDR3 is TGTGCCAGCAGTGAATCCGGACAGAACACTGAAGCTTTCTTT. V is TRBV25-1 and J is TRBJ1-1, with D possibly matching TRBD1 (5 bases). The CDR3 runs to 14 residues. Germline-derived CDR1 and CDR2 are MGHDK and SYGVNS. Trimming removed 1 base from V and 1 base from J, with 7 bases in between.